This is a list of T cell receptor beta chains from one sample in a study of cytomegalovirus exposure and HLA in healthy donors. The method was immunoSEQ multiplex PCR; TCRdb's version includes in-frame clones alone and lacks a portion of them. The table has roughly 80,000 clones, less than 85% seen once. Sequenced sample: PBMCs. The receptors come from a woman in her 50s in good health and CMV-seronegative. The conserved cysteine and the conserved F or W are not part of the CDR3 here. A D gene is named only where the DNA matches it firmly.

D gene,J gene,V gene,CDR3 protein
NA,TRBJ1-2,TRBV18,ASSPSRVTNYGYT
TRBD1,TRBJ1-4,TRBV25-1,ASRDRGWEKLF
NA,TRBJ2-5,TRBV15,ATSRDGGKETQY
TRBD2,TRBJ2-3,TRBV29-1,SVWTSGRARADTQY
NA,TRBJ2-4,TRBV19,ASSIGRANGIQY
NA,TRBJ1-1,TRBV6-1,ASSAGSMNTEAF
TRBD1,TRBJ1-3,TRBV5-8,ASSFGTVISSGNTIY
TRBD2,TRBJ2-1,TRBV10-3,AISRTSGSADEQF
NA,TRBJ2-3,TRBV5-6,ASSLVSGTDTQY
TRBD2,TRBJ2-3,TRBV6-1,ASSDLTSGADTQY
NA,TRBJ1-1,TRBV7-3,ASSLRQNTEAF
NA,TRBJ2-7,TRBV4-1,ASSQAAGPSYEQY
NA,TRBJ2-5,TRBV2,ASSTDRQETQY
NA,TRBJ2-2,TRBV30,AWSPSNTGELF
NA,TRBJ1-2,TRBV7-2,ASSLALYRTAVNYGYT
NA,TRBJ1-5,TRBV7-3,ASSQAGGNQPQH
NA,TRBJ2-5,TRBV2,ASNRVQETQY
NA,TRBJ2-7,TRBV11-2,ASSFEGALSHEQY
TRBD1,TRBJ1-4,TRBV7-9,ASSSWTGSNEKLF
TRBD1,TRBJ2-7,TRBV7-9,ASSHRDREIYEQY
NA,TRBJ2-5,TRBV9,ASSPRQNRQETQY
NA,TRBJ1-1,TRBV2,ASSRQVGAF
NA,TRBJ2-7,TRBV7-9,SSRGAGEKQY
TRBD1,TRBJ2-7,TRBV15,ATSRERDRHEQY